This T cell receptor (beta chain) comes out of a study of early T cells in non-severe SARS-CoV-2 infection. The TCR library protocol was used to attach unique molecular identifiers. These identifiers were attached to individual cDNA molecules. TCRdb reprocessed the 5' RACE reads via MiXCR and lists one record per CDR3 protein. Of more than 50,000 distinct CDR3 sequences in the sample, 9.5% to 15% were seen once. This clonotype was counted a single time. With 5 bases clipped from V and 6 bases from J, the junction kept 8 bases outside the gene matches. CDR1 and CDR2 from the germline V gene are SEHNR and FQNEAQ (reference sequence). The CDR3 has 15 residues.

The rearrangement links TRBV7-9 to TRBJ2-3; TRBD2 matches at 10 bases. Specimen: whole blood, collected at baseline. The sequence was collected from an adult who was a healthcare worker with PCR-confirmed SARS-CoV-2 infection or an uninfected control (not recorded which). The DNA of the CDR3 is TGTGCCAGCAGCGCAGGGACTAGCGATAGGGATACGCAGTATTTT. Its translation is CASSAGTSDRDTQYF. The whole variable domain, remainder taken from reference TRBV7-9 and TRBJ2-3, is DTGVSQNPRHKITKRGQNVTFRCDPISEHNRLYWYRQTLGQGPEFLTYFQNEAQLEKSRLLSDRFSAERPKGSFSTLEIQRTEQGDSAMYLCASSAGTSDRDTQYFGPGTRLTVL.